In this sample, the clone carrying this TCR beta chain turned up many times. Its specificity is not known. Amplification of TCR alpha and beta CDR3 regions from RNA used iRepertoire nested multiplex PCR. One-step reverse transcription and amplification started from approximately 100-400 ng of tissue mRNA or PBMC total RNA. Each CDR3 protein gets one entry after TCRdb re-called the multiplex PCR reads with MiXCR. The profile shows about 110,000 distinct CDR3 sequences, less than 30% of them singletons. The data are from a study of glioma-infiltrating T cells. Overall study results and limits: Tissue and blood shared very few CDR3 sequences.

Trimming took off 2 bases at V and 4 bases at J, with 14 bases between the two ends. CDR1 is MNHEY, CDR2 SVGAGI, per germline. The CDR3 covers 15 residues. This chain links TRBV6-5 with TRBJ1-2; D unclear. Specimen: glioma tissue, nonneoplastic brain tissue, or PBMCs (not recorded which). The sequence was collected from a human donor with low-grade glioma or glioblastoma, undergoing nonglioma brain surgery, or in good health (not recorded which). CDR3 DNA: TGTGCCAGCAGTTACGGAGTAGGGATAGGCTATGGCTACACCTTC. It encodes CASSYGVGIGYGYTF.